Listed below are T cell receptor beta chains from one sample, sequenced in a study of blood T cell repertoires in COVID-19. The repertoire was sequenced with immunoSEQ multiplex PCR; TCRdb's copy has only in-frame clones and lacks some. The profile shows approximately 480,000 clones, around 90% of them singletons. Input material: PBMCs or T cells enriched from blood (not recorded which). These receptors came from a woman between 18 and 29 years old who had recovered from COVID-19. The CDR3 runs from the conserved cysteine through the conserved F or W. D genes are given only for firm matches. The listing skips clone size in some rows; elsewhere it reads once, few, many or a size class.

cdr3_aa: CASSFGGTENEQYF
cdr3_nt: TGTGCCAGCAGCTTTGGGGGGACGGAGAACGAGCAGTACTTC
v_call: TRBV5-6
j_call: TRBJ2-7
clone_size: .
d_call: .

cdr3_aa: CASSSTGGYYEQYF
cdr3_nt: TGCGCCAGCAGTTCCACAGGGGGGTACTACGAGCAGTACTTC
v_call: TRBV5-1
j_call: TRBJ2-7
clone_size: .
d_call: TRBD1

cdr3_aa: CSVDQGPLGYTF
cdr3_nt: TGCAGCGTTGATCAGGGCCCCTTAGGCTACACCTTC
v_call: TRBV29-1
j_call: TRBJ1-2
clone_size: .
d_call: .

cdr3_aa: CASSPGSLSETQYF
cdr3_nt: TGTGCCAGCAGCCCCGGGAGTCTTAGCGAGACCCAGTACTTC
v_call: TRBV11-2
j_call: TRBJ2-5
clone_size: .
d_call: .

cdr3_aa: CASSPGQGRFYSNQPQHF
cdr3_nt: TGTGCCAGTAGCCCTGGACAGGGGAGATTCTATAGCAATCAGCCCCAGCATTTT
v_call: TRBV19
j_call: TRBJ1-5
clone_size: .
d_call: TRBD1

cdr3_aa: CAWSGSGGNSPLHF
cdr3_nt: TGTGCCTGGAGTGGTTCGGGGGGAAATTCACCCCTCCACTTT
v_call: TRBV30
j_call: TRBJ1-6
clone_size: .
d_call: .

cdr3_aa: CASRGGGNYEQYF
cdr3_nt: TGTGCCAGCAGAGGCGGGGGTAATTACGAGCAGTACTTC
v_call: TRBV12-3/TRBV12-4
j_call: TRBJ2-7
clone_size: .
d_call: TRBD2

cdr3_aa: CASSKGLEKLFF
cdr3_nt: TGTGCCAGCAGCAAAGGGCTCGAAAAACTGTTTTTT
v_call: TRBV21-1
j_call: TRBJ1-4
clone_size: .
d_call: .

cdr3_aa: CASSTGIREQFF
cdr3_nt: TGTGCCAGCAGCACAGGGATTCGGGAGCAGTTCTTC
v_call: TRBV6-6
j_call: TRBJ2-1
clone_size: .
d_call: .

cdr3_aa: CASTLAGSSTGELFF
cdr3_nt: TGTGCCAGCACCCTCGCCGGGAGCTCCACCGGGGAGCTGTTTTTT
v_call: TRBV28
j_call: TRBJ2-2
clone_size: .
d_call: .

cdr3_aa: CSVGQGSNSPLHF
cdr3_nt: TGCAGCGTGGGACAGGGAAGCAATTCACCCCTCCACTTT
v_call: TRBV29-1
j_call: TRBJ1-6
clone_size: .
d_call: TRBD1

cdr3_aa: CAIQGGDNQPQHF
cdr3_nt: TGTGCCATACAGGGAGGGGACAATCAGCCCCAGCATTTT
v_call: TRBV10-3
j_call: TRBJ1-5
clone_size: once
d_call: .

cdr3_aa: CASDRGVGTEAFF
cdr3_nt: TGTGCCAGCGACCGCGGGGTCGGCACTGAAGCTTTCTTT
v_call: TRBV12-3/TRBV12-4
j_call: TRBJ1-1
clone_size: once
d_call: .

cdr3_aa: CASSSTGDSRGQGTEAFF
cdr3_nt: TGTGCCAGCAGCTCTACGGGAGATTCCAGGGGGCAGGGCACTGAAGCTTTCTTT
v_call: TRBV7-9
j_call: TRBJ1-1
clone_size: .
d_call: TRBD1

cdr3_aa: CASPTGRSWNQPQHF
cdr3_nt: TGCGCCAGCCCGACAGGGAGGTCCTGGAATCAGCCCCAGCATTTT
v_call: TRBV5-1
j_call: TRBJ1-5
clone_size: .
d_call: TRBD1

cdr3_aa: CASSRQTGQLLSPLHF
cdr3_nt: TGCGCCAGCAGCCGGCAGACGGGACAGCTACTTTCACCCCTCCACTTT
v_call: TRBV4-1
j_call: TRBJ1-6
clone_size: .
d_call: TRBD1

cdr3_aa: CAFVRGRANYGYTF
cdr3_nt: TGTGCCTTCGTAAGGGGGAGAGCTAACTATGGCTACACCTTC
v_call: TRBV30
j_call: TRBJ1-2
clone_size: .
d_call: .

cdr3_aa: CASSLEVAYKGSYEQYF
cdr3_nt: TGTGCCAGCAGCTTAGAAGTGGCATACAAGGGGTCCTACGAGCAGTACTTC
v_call: TRBV7-9
j_call: TRBJ2-7
clone_size: .
d_call: .

cdr3_aa: CSGLRDRLLPGVMNTEAFF
cdr3_nt: TGCAGCGGCCTCCGGGACAGGCTGCTCCCGGGGGTCATGAACACTGAAGCTTTCTTT
v_call: TRBV29-1
j_call: TRBJ1-1
clone_size: few
d_call: TRBD1

cdr3_aa: CASSYLVNTEAFF
cdr3_nt: TGTGCCAGCAGCTACTTAGTGAACACTGAAGCTTTCTTT
v_call: TRBV28
j_call: TRBJ1-1
clone_size: once
d_call: .

cdr3_aa: CASSLRLAGPGDEQFF
cdr3_nt: TGTGCCAGCAGCCTCAGACTAGCGGGGCCTGGGGATGAGCAGTTCTTC
v_call: TRBV7-2
j_call: TRBJ2-1
clone_size: few
d_call: TRBD2

cdr3_aa: CASSLQGRDYGYTF
cdr3_nt: TGTGCCAGCAGCTTGCAGGGTCGAGACTATGGCTACACCTTC
v_call: TRBV5-5
j_call: TRBJ1-2
clone_size: .
d_call: .

cdr3_aa: CASSIRDRVGQPQHF
cdr3_nt: TGTGCCAGTAGTATCCGGGACAGGGTAGGTCAGCCCCAGCATTTT
v_call: TRBV19
j_call: TRBJ1-5
clone_size: once
d_call: TRBD1

cdr3_aa: CASSAGGTEQFF
cdr3_nt: TGTGCCAGCAGCGCCGGGGGGACTGAGCAGTTCTTC
v_call: TRBV9
j_call: TRBJ2-1
clone_size: once
d_call: TRBD2

cdr3_aa: CASSPLGVRDSGANVLTF
cdr3_nt: TGTGCCAGCAGCCCCCTTGGGGTTCGGGACTCTGGGGCCAACGTCCTGACTTTC
v_call: TRBV3-1/TRBV3-2
j_call: TRBJ2-6
clone_size: .
d_call: .

cdr3_aa: CASSPTNDRDYQPQHF
cdr3_nt: TGTGCCAGCAGCCCGACTAACGACAGGGACTATCAGCCCCAGCATTTT
v_call: TRBV7-9
j_call: TRBJ1-5
clone_size: few
d_call: TRBD1

cdr3_aa: CASGTARNSPLHF
cdr3_nt: TGTGCCAGCGGGACAGCCCGAAATTCACCCCTCCACTTT
v_call: TRBV2
j_call: TRBJ1-6
clone_size: once
d_call: TRBD1

cdr3_aa: CASSSVRQGNTEAFF
cdr3_nt: TGTGCCAGCAGCTCCGTGCGACAGGGCAACACTGAAGCTTTCTTT
v_call: TRBV7-9
j_call: TRBJ1-1
clone_size: .
d_call: TRBD1

cdr3_aa: CARGQGIGSPLHF
cdr3_nt: TGTGCCAGGGGACAGGGCATTGGTTCACCCCTCCACTTT
v_call: TRBV2
j_call: TRBJ1-6
clone_size: .
d_call: TRBD1

cdr3_aa: CASSLEQSYEQYF
cdr3_nt: TGTGCCAGCAGCTTAGAGCAGTCCTACGAGCAGTACTTC
v_call: TRBV11-3
j_call: TRBJ2-7
clone_size: few
d_call: .

cdr3_aa: CASSPPTGGRGTEAFF
cdr3_nt: TGCGCCAGCAGCCCACCTACAGGGGGAAGAGGTACTGAAGCTTTCTTT
v_call: TRBV5-1
j_call: TRBJ1-1
clone_size: few
d_call: TRBD1

cdr3_aa: CASSLVEGGDTEAFF
cdr3_nt: TGTGCCAGCAGCTTGGTGGAAGGGGGGGACACTGAAGCTTTCTTT
v_call: TRBV7-9
j_call: TRBJ1-1
clone_size: .
d_call: .

cdr3_aa: CASSVDWGGGGYTF
cdr3_nt: TGTGCCAGCAGCGTAGATTGGGGCGGGGGCGGCTACACCTTC
v_call: TRBV9
j_call: TRBJ1-2
clone_size: .
d_call: .

cdr3_aa: CASSVDPGGAISEQYF
cdr3_nt: TGTGCCAGCAGCGTAGATCCAGGGGGCGCAATAAGCGAGCAGTACTTC
v_call: TRBV9
j_call: TRBJ2-7
clone_size: .
d_call: TRBD1

cdr3_aa: CASSLSGDYGYTF
cdr3_nt: TGTGCCAGCAGTTTATCGGGGGACTATGGCTACACCTTC
v_call: TRBV28
j_call: TRBJ1-2
clone_size: few
d_call: .

cdr3_aa: CASSYLGGTKDF
cdr3_nt: TGTGCCAGCAGCTATTTAGGTGGGACTAAGGACTTC
v_call: TRBV7-2
j_call: TRBJ2-7
clone_size: few
d_call: TRBD2

cdr3_aa: CASIQGQKLGGYTF
cdr3_nt: TGTGCCAGCATCCAGGGACAGAAACTCGGTGGCTACACCTTC
v_call: TRBV6-6
j_call: TRBJ1-2
clone_size: once
d_call: TRBD1

cdr3_aa: CASSYSSLSQGTYEQYF
cdr3_nt: TGTGCCAGCAGTTACTCGAGTCTCTCTCAGGGGACCTACGAGCAGTACTTC
v_call: TRBV6-2/TRBV6-3
j_call: TRBJ2-7
clone_size: few
d_call: .

cdr3_aa: CASPREGGPPRLGKTQYF
cdr3_nt: TGCGCCAGCCCACGGGAGGGGGGGCCACCCCGGCTCGGGAAGACCCAGTACTTC
v_call: TRBV23-1
j_call: TRBJ2-5
clone_size: .
d_call: TRBD2

cdr3_aa: CASSPGTSHNSPLHF
cdr3_nt: TGTGCCAGCAGCCCCGGGACTTCCCATAATTCACCCCTCCACTTT
v_call: TRBV6-5
j_call: TRBJ1-6
clone_size: once
d_call: .

cdr3_aa: CASSARQSADTQYF
cdr3_nt: TGCGCCAGCAGCGCCCGACAGTCCGCAGATACGCAGTATTTT
v_call: TRBV5-1
j_call: TRBJ2-3
clone_size: .
d_call: .

cdr3_aa: CASSLALFRDSTNEKLFF
cdr3_nt: TGCGCCAGCAGCTTGGCCCTCTTTCGGGACTCAACTAATGAAAAACTGTTTTTT
v_call: TRBV5-1
j_call: TRBJ1-4
clone_size: .
d_call: .